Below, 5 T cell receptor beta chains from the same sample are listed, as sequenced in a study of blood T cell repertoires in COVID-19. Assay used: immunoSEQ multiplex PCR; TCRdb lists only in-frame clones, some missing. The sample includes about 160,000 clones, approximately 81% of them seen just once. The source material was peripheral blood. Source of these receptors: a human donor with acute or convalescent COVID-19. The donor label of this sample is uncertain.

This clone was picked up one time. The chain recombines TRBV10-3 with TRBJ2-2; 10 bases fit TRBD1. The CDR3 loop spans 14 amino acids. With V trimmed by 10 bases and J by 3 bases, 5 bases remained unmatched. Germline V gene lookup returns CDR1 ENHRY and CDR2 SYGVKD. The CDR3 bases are TGTGCCACTTCCGGGACAGGGGACACCGGGGAGCTGTTTTTT. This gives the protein CATSGTGDTGELFF.

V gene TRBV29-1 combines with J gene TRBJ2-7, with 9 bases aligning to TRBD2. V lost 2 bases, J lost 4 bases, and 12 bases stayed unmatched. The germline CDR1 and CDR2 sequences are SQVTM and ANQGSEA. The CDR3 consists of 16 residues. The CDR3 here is CSVEQRVAGVGYEQYF. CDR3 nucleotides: TGCAGCGTTGAACAAAGGGTAGCGGGGGTCGGATACGAGCAGTACTTC.

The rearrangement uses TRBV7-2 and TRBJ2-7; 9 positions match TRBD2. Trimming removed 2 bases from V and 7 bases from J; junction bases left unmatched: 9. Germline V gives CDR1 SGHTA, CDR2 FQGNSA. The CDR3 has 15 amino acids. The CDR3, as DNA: TGTGCCAGCAGCTTAAACTGGCTAGCGGGGAATGAGCAGTACTTC. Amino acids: CASSLNWLAGNEQYF.

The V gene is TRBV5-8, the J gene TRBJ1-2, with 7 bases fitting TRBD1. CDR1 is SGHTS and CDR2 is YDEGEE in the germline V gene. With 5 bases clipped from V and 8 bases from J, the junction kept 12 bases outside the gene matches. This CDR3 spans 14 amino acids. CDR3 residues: CASSQGRQGYGYTF. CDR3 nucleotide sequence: TGTGCCAGCAGTCAAGGAAGACAGGGCTACGGCTACACCTTC.

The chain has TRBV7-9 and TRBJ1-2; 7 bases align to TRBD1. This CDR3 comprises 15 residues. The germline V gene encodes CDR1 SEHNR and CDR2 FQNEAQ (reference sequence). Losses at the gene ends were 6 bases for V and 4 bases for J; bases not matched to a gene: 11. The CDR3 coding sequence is TGTGCCAGCAGTTATTCCGGGACAGCATTCTATGGCTACACCTTC. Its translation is CASSYSGTAFYGYTF.